What follows are 15 T cell receptor beta chains derived from one specimen sequenced in a study of cytomegalovirus exposure and HLA in healthy donors. Here immunoSEQ multiplex PCR was the method, and the copy in TCRdb shows in-frame clones only, minus some. The sample has about 120,000 clones; 70% to 90% are singletons. The sample consisted of PBMCs. These receptors were collected from a man between 18 and 29 years old in good health and CMV-seropositive.

This clone appeared a few times. The junction departs from the called germline gene at one end, perhaps through a read error. This chain connects TRBV19 to TRBJ2-7, with TRBD1 as a possible D gene (6 bases). Germline V gives CDR1 LNHDA, CDR2 SQIVND (reference sequence). The CDR3 length is 13 residues. As DNA, the CDR3 is TGTGCCAGTAGTATTAGCTCCGGGACACCCCCAGCCTTC. As protein: CASSISSGTPPAF.

The chain recombines TRBV19 with TRBJ2-7, with TRBD2 as a possible D gene (6 bases). This CDR3 spans 15 amino acids. Germline loops: CDR1 LNHDA, CDR2 SQIVND (reference sequence). V lost 5 bases and J 3 bases, leaving 17 bases between the germline ends. The CDR3 nucleotides read TGTGCCAGTAGTCCGGAGGGGCGGATGCTCTACGAGCAGTACTTC. Its translation: CASSPEGRMLYEQYF. Supplemented by reference TRBV19 and TRBJ2-7, the full variable domain reads DGGITQSPKYLFRKEGQNVTLSCEQNLNHDAMYWYRQDPGQGLRLIYYSQIVNDFQKGDIAEGYSVSREKKESFPLTVTSAQKNPTAFYLCASSPEGRMLYEQYFGPGTRLTVT.

The chain is built from TRBV19 and TRBJ2-5; TRBD2 agrees at 9 bases. After removal of 9 bases from V and 4 bases from J, the junction contained 6 bases not matched to a gene. Germline CDR1 LNHDA, CDR2 SQIVND (reference sequence). The CDR3 runs 13 residues. The CDR3 DNA reads as TGTGCCAGCAGCCTAGCGGGGAGAGAGACCCAGTACTTC. Its protein product is CASSLAGRETQYF.

The J gene is TRBJ1-1, the V gene TRBV29-1, with D perhaps matching TRBD1 (5 bases). Between the trimmed V and J ends, which lost 5 bases and 5 bases, there was a span of 15 bases. The length of the CDR3 is 13 residues. Germline loops: CDR1 SQVTM, CDR2 ANQGSEA. CDR3 amino acids: CSVLGAGRTEAFF. The CDR3 bases are TGCAGCGTTCTCGGGGCGGGACGAACTGAAGCTTTCTTT.

V is TRBV7-9 and J is TRBJ2-2; D is possibly TRBD2 (5 bases). Per the germline V gene, CDR1 is SEHNR and CDR2 is FQNEAQ (reference sequence). With 11 bases removed from V and 1 base from J, the gap between germline ends came to 17 bases. This CDR3 region has 15 residues. CDR3 sequence reads: CACPLGSENTGELFF. As DNA, the CDR3 is TGTGCCTGCCCGTTGGGGAGTGAGAACACCGGGGAGCTGTTTTTT. Variable domain in full (rest from reference TRBV7-9 and TRBJ2-2): DTGVSQNPRHKITKRGQNVTFRCDPISEHNRLYWYRQTLGQGPEFLTYFQNEAQLEKSRLLSDRFSAERPKGSFSTLEIQRTEQGDSAMYLCACPLGSENTGELFFGEGSRLTVL.

The chain links TRBV29-1 to TRBJ1-1, with D maybe TRBD1 (6 bases). CDR3 size: 12 residues. Trimming removed 6 bases at V and 4 bases at J, with 12 bases between. Germline V CDR1 and CDR2: SQVTM, ANQGSEA. The CDR3 spells CSVGGDLTEAFF. The CDR3 DNA reads as TGCAGCGTAGGGGGGGATCTCACTGAAGCTTTCTTT. Based on the CDR3 plus reference TRBV29-1 and TRBJ1-1, the full variable domain is SAVISQKPSRDICQRGTSLTIQCQVDSQVTMMFWYRQQPGQSLTLIATANQGSEATYESGFVIDKFPISRPNLTFSTLTVSNMSPEDSSIYLCSVGGDLTEAFFGQGTRLTVV.

This clone was found a few times. The genes are TRBV6-1 and TRBJ1-1, with TRBD1 matching over 8 bases. The CDR3 is made up of 13 amino acids. With V trimmed by 10 bases and J by 4 bases, 8 bases remained unmatched. Germline loops: CDR1 MNHNS, CDR2 SASEGT. CDR3 DNA: TGTGCCACCATTCCGGACAGGGTCACTGAAGCTTTCTTT. This translates into CATIPDRVTEAFF.

This chain connects TRBV7-2 to TRBJ2-3; 14 nucleotides align to TRBD2. This CDR3 contains 16 residues. Germline assignment: CDR1 SGHTA and CDR2 FQGNSA. V gave up 6 bases and J gave up 3 bases; unmatched junction bases: 5. The CDR3: CASRLTSGGETDTQYF. In DNA form, the CDR3 reads TGTGCCAGCAGGTTGACTAGCGGGGGGGAGACAGATACGCAGTATTTT. Combining the CDR3 with reference TRBV7-2 and TRBJ2-3 gives the whole variable domain GAGVSQSPSNKVTEKGKDVELRCDPISGHTALYWYRQSLGQGLEFLIYFQGNSAPDKSGLPSDRFSAERTGGSVSTLTIQRTQQEDSAVYLCASRLTSGGETDTQYFGPGTRLTVL.

The gene calls are TRBV6-6 and TRBJ1-1, with D possibly being TRBD1 (6 bases). This CDR3 is built from 15 residues. CDR1 MNHNY and CDR2 SVGAGI come from the germline V gene (reference sequence). The V end lost 8 bases, the J end lost 3 bases, and 19 bases lay between the germline ends. This chain's CDR3 is CASSDSSPRYTEAFF. Written as DNA, the CDR3 is TGTGCCAGCTCGGACAGTTCTCCCCGTTACACTGAAGCTTTCTTT.

The chain recombines TRBV10-1 with TRBJ2-7; unclear D gene. The germline CDR1 and CDR2 sequences are WNHNN and SYGVQD (reference sequence). Trimming cost V 0 bases and J 3 bases, with 6 bases left between them. CDR3 length: 13 residues. CDR3: CASSESSVYEQYF. The CDR3 DNA follows: TGCGCCAGCAGTGAGTCATCAGTCTACGAGCAGTACTTC.

In this sample, this clone turned up a few times. V gene TRBV27 combines with J gene TRBJ1-2; 7 nucleotides agree with TRBD1. J was trimmed by 2 bases and V by 5 bases; bases with no gene match: 11. Germline V gene sequence: CDR1 MNHEY, CDR2 SMNVEV (reference sequence). This CDR3 has 16 amino acids. This chain's CDR3 is CASSPSSGQLNYGYTF. The CDR3 DNA follows: TGTGCCAGCAGTCCCTCTTCGGGACAGTTGAACTATGGCTACACCTTC.

The V gene is TRBV21-1, the J gene TRBJ1-5. TRBV21-1 counts as a pseudogene. The CDR3 is made up of 15 amino acids. CDR3 in amino acids: CASRAMGGINQPQHF. CDR3 DNA sequence: TGTGCCAGCAGGGCTATGGGGGGTATCAATCAGCCCCAGCATTTT.

The chain couples TRBV2 to TRBJ2-2; 10 bases line up with TRBD1. Germline CDR1 SNHLY, CDR2 FYNNEI. This CDR3 region has 14 residues. Unmatched junction bases numbered 0, after V lost 4 bases and J lost 4 bases. The CDR3 nucleotides are TGTGCCAGCAGTGGGACAGGGGGCACCGGGGAGCTGTTTTTT. Its translation: CASSGTGGTGELFF.

V is TRBV5-1 and J is TRBJ2-1; perhaps TRBD2 as D (6 bases). With 6 bases removed from V and 6 bases from J, the gap between germline ends came to 13 bases. This CDR3 has 13 residues. CDR1 and CDR2 (germline): SGHRS, YFSETQ. The CDR3 coding sequence is TGCGCCAGCATGGCCCAGGGACTCAATGAGCAGTTCTTC. As protein: CASMAQGLNEQFF.

The genes are TRBV6-1 and TRBJ2-7, with 9 bases lining up with TRBD1. Germline CDR1 MNHNS, CDR2 SASEGT. The CDR3 length is 14 residues. J lost 4 bases, V lost 7 bases, and 8 bases had no gene match. CDR3 bases: TGTGCCAGCATGGACAGGGGACTCCCTTACGAGCAGTACTTC. Protein product: CASMDRGLPYEQYF.